This T cell receptor beta chain was documented in a study of blood T cell repertoires in COVID-19. The overall study: PBMCs, B-cell-depleted T cells, or T cells provided the cDNA or gDNA that made up the material.

Original methodology: Estimates of nucleated cell counts were drawn from the amplification of reference gene primers. Sequencing was performed with immunoSEQ multiplex PCR; in TCRdb, only in-frame clones are kept and a portion is missing. V and J calls and clone size follow that table, whereas D and trimming were derived from the DNA. The sample has 200,000 to 250,000 clones; around four fifths are singletons. Sequencing was carried out using peripheral blood. This clonotype originated in an elderly woman with COVID-19, enrolled during active disease.

CDR3 protein: CASSLSLSAGGRNEQFF. CDR3 nucleotides: TGCGCCAGCAGCCTGTCCTTGAGCGCGGGGGGGCGGAATGAGCAGTTCTTC. J is TRBJ2-1 and V is TRBV4-1, with 9 bases that match TRBD2. Germline CDR1 and CDR2: MGHRA and YSYEKL. J gave up 7 bases and V 4 bases, and 14 bases lay outside the gene matches. The CDR3 covers 17 residues.